This T cell receptor (beta chain) was observed in a study of blood T cell repertoires in COVID-19. Per the germline V gene, CDR1 is SGHRS and CDR2 is YFSETQ. This CDR3 has 12 residues. V was pared by 3 bases and J by 3 bases, with 7 bases between. Profiled with immunoSEQ multiplex PCR; TCRdb holds only in-frame clones, not every one. This repertoire shows 120,000 or so clones, around two thirds found once; its top ten account for 2% to 2.5%. This TCR derives from a woman between 65 and 79 years old with acute or convalescent COVID-19. The rearrangement joins TRBV5-1 to TRBJ2-7, with TRBD2 as a possible D gene (5 bases). The sequenced sample was peripheral blood. Written as DNA, the CDR3 is TGCGCCAGCAGCTCGGGAAACTACGAGCAGTACTTC. Its translation: CASSSGNYEQYF.